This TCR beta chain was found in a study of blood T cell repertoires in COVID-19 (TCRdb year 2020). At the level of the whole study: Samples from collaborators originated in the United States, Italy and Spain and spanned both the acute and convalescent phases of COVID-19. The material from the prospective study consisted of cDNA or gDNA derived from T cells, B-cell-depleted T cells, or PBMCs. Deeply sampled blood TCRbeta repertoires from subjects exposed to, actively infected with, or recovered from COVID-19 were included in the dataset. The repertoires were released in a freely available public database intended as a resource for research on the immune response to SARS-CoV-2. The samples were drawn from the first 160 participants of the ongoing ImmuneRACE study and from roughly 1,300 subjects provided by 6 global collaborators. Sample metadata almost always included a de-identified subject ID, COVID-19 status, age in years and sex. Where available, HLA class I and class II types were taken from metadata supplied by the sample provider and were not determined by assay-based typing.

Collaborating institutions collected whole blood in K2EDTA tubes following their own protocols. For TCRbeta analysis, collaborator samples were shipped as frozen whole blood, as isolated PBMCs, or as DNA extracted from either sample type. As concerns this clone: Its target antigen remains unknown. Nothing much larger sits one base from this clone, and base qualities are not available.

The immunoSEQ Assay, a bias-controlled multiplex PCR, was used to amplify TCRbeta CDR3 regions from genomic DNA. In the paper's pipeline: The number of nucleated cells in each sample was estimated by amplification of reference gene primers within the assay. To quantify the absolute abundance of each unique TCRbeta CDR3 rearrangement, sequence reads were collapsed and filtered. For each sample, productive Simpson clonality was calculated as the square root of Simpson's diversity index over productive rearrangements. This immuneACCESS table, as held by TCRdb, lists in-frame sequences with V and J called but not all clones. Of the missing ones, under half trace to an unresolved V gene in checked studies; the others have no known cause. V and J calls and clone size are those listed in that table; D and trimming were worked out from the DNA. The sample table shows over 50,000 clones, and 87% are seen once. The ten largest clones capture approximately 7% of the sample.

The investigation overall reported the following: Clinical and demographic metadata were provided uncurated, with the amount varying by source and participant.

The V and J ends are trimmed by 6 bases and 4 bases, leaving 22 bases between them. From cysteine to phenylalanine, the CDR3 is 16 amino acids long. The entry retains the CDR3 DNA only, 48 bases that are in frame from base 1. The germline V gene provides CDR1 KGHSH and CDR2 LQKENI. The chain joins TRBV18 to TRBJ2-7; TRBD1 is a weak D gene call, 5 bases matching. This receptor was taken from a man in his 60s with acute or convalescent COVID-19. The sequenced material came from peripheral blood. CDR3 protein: CASSPRAPGPPYEQYF. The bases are TGTGCCAGCTCTCCAAGGGCGCCAGGGCCTCCTTACGAGCAGTACTTC.